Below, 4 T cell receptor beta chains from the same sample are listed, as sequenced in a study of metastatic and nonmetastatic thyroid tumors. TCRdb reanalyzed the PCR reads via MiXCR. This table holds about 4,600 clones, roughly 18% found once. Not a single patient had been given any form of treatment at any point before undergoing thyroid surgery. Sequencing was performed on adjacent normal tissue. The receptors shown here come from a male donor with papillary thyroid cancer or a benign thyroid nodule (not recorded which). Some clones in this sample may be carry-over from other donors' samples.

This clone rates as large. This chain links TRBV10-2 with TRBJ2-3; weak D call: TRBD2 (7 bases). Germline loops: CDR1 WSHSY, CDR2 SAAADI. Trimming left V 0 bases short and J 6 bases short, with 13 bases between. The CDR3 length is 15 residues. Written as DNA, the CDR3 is TGCGCCAGCAGTGAGTCAACGGGGGGCCGGGATACGCAGTATTTT. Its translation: CASSESTGGRDTQYF.

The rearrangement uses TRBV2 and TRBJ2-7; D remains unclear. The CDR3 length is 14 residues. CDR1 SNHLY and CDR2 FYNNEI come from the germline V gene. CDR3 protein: CVTSRGTSDYEQYF. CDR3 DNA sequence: TGTGTCACCAGTAGAGGCACATCAGACTACGAGCAGTACTTC.

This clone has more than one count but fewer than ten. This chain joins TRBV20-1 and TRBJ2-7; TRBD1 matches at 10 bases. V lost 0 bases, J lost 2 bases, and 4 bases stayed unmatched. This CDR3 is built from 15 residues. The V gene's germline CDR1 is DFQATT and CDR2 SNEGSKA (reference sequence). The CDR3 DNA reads TGCAGTGCTAGAGACCGGGGACAGGGGACCTACGAGCAGTACTTC. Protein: CSARDRGQGTYEQYF.

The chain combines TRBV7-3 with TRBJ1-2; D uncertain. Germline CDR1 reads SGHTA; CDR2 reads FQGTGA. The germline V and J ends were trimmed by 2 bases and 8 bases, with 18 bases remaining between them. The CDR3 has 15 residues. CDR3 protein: CASSLYAGSLWGYTF. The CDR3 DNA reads TGTGCCAGCAGCTTATATGCAGGATCCCTTTGGGGCTACACCTTC. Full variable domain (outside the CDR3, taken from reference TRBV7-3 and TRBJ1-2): GAGVSQTPSNKVTEKGKYVELRCDPISGHTALYWYRQSLGQGPEFLIYFQGTGAADDSGLPNDRFFAVRPEGSVSTLKIQRTERGDSAVYLCASSLYAGSLWGYTFGSGTRLTVV.